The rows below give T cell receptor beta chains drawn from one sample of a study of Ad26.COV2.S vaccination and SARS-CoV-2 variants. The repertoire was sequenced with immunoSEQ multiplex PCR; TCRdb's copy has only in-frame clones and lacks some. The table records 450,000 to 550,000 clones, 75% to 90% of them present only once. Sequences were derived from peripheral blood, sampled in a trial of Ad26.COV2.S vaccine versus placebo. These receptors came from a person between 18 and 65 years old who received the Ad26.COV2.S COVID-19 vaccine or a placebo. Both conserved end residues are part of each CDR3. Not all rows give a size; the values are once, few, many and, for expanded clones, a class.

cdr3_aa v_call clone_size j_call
CASSLASHGYTF TRBV5-1 - TRBJ1-2
CASSWRHHSGNTIYF TRBV7-2 few TRBJ1-3
CASSPNIGRGGQPQHF TRBV18 once TRBJ1-5
CASSERGNSPLHF TRBV2 - TRBJ1-6
CASSPGKGGSNQPQHF TRBV18 - TRBJ1-5
CASSDCDEQFF TRBV10-1 - TRBJ2-1
CASSVEPAGAYNEQFF TRBV9 - TRBJ2-1
CASSDDGTASGNTIYF TRBV19 - TRBJ1-3
CASSSAGDGYTF TRBV7-2 - TRBJ1-2
CATGQDNQPQHF TRBV10-3 - TRBJ1-5
CASSQVRLAGTDTQYF TRBV4-3 once TRBJ2-3
CASSNLQGQPQHF TRBV12-3/TRBV12-4 - TRBJ1-5
CASALGHQGRTF TRBV11-1 - TRBJ1-2
CASSLGTGRGNQPQHF TRBV7-2 - TRBJ1-5
CASSVGQTATNEKLFF TRBV7-8 - TRBJ1-4
CASSLAVNLGADTQYF TRBV5-1 - TRBJ2-3
CASSPRPGSSYNSPLHF TRBV19 - TRBJ1-6
CASSRGTEAFF TRBV2 - TRBJ1-1
CASSFGRQGYNEQFF TRBV27 - TRBJ2-1
CSVGQSNEKLFF TRBV29-1 few TRBJ1-4
CASRTSGGWETQYF TRBV30 - TRBJ2-5
CASSLEMGVQETQYF TRBV5-1 once TRBJ2-5
CASSRFGGANSPLHF TRBV9 - TRBJ1-6
CASSLASGVGGYTF TRBV5-1 - TRBJ1-2